The clone carrying this T cell receptor (beta chain) has only one observation. These data come from a study of T cell changes during pregnancy in multiple sclerosis. The germline V gene encodes CDR1 SQVTM and CDR2 ANQGSEA. The CDR3 loop spans 11 amino acids. The trim removed 5 bases at V and 10 bases at J, leaving 5 bases unmatched. Libraries were prepared by immunoSEQ multiplex PCR; TCRdb keeps only in-frame clonotypes and omits some of them. Seen here are roughly 45,000 clones, roughly nine tenths observed once, and the top ten hold about 4.5%. The receptor comes from a female donor in good health, enrolled as a control in a pregnancy study. This rearrangement joins TRBV29-1 to TRBJ1-1; 9 nucleotides agree with TRBD1. Sequences were derived from peripheral blood, sampled in the second trimester of pregnancy. Written as DNA, the CDR3 is TGCAGCGTTTCATTGACAGGGGGAGCTTTCTTT. Translation: CSVSLTGGAFF.